The 16 T cell receptor beta chains given below trace back to one sample, sequenced in a study of CD8 T cells in Susac syndrome (dated by TCRdb to between 2018 and 2021). Library construction relied on the immunoSEQ multiplex PCR assay. RNA was extracted using the RNeasy kit, and about 0.45 to 1 ug of the RNA was reverse transcribed with random hexamers. TCRdb reran the public reads through fastp at Q25 and MiXCR, keeping productive beta chains. Rows are combined by CDR3 protein, so each entry shows the most common genes and DNA. This sample has about 53,000 distinct CDR3 sequences in its table, and around 95% of those were observed once. Approximately 0.8% of the sample goes to the ten largest clones. Sequencing input: CD8+ T cells from PBMCs. These receptors originate from a human donor with Susac syndrome.

CDR3 protein: CASTPGASYEQYF. The CDR3 DNA sequence: TGTGCCAGTACCCCGGGGGCCTCCTACGAGCAGTACTTC. The chain joins TRBV19 to TRBJ2-7, with D perhaps being TRBD1 or TRBD2 (6 bases each). Trimming shortened V by 7 bases and J by 0 bases, and 10 bases separated the two germline ends. The CDR3 sequence is 13 residues long. Germline-derived CDR1 and CDR2 are LNHDA and SQIVND (reference sequence).

This clonotype was detected once. The chain recombines TRBV2 with TRBJ2-2, with unresolved D. The germline V and J ends were trimmed by 5 bases and 1 base, with 5 bases remaining between them. Germline V gene data show CDR1 as SNHLY and CDR2 as FYNNEI. The CDR3 has 13 amino acids. CDR3 nucleotides: TGTGCCAGCAGTCCTAAGAACACCGGGGAGCTGTTTTTT. Protein: CASSPKNTGELFF.

The genes are TRBV4-2 and TRBJ2-3; 7 bases agree with TRBD2. The CDR3 sequence is 16 residues long. The J segment lost 3 bases and the V segment lost 11 bases, leaving 17 bases of the junction unmatched. Germline loops: CDR1 LGHNA, CDR2 YNFKEQ. The DNA of the CDR3 is TGTGCCTTGGGGAGGGAGTCGGGTGTTTGGACAGATACGCAGTATTTT. This sequence encodes CALGRESGVWTDTQYF.

The V gene is TRBV7-9, the J gene TRBJ1-5; no clear D. CDR1 SEHNR and CDR2 FQNEAQ come from the germline V gene (reference sequence). The germline V and J ends were trimmed by 1 base and 2 bases, with 6 bases remaining between them. CDR3 length equals 14 residues. For the CDR3, the DNA is TGTGCCAGCAGCTTAGAAATGGGCAATCAGCCCCAGCATTTT. It translates to CASSLEMGNQPQHF.

This clonotype occurred a few times. This chain connects TRBV4-3 to TRBJ2-7; D is possibly TRBD1 or TRBD2 (5 bases each). The CDR3 loop spans 15 amino acids. Between the trimmed V and J ends, which lost 3 bases and 2 bases, there was a span of 14 bases. The germline CDR1 and CDR2 sequences are LGHNA and YSLEER. The chain's CDR3 is CASSQGRDGTYEQYF. The CDR3 region has the DNA TGCGCCAGCAGCCAGGGCCGGGACGGGACCTACGAGCAGTACTTC.

This clonotype is a singleton in its sample. The rearrangement uses TRBV5-4 and TRBJ2-3, with D perhaps matching TRBD1 or TRBD2 (6 bases each). This CDR3 is 15 amino acids long. Germline V gene data show CDR1 as SGHNT and CDR2 as YYREEE (reference sequence). V dropped 6 bases and J dropped 0 bases, with 14 bases sitting between them. The CDR3 sequence is CASTWWGASTDTQYF. The CDR3, as DNA: TGTGCCAGCACCTGGTGGGGGGCCAGCACAGATACGCAGTATTTT.

This chain uses TRBV15 with TRBJ1-2; TRBD1 might be the D (6 bases). The germline gives CDR1 LNHNV, CDR2 YYDKDF (reference sequence). The CDR3 has 15 amino acids. V lost 1 base, J lost 7 bases, and 16 bases lay in between. The CDR3 loop reads CATSRVPTPRGGYTF. Here the CDR3 DNA reads TGTGCCACCAGCAGAGTCCCCACACCCAGGGGTGGCTACACCTTC.

The CDR3 here is CASSPYPLGVSTGELFF. The CDR3 nucleotides read TGTGCCAGCAGTCCCTACCCTTTGGGGGTTAGCACCGGGGAGCTGTTTTTT. The chain couples TRBV12-3 or TRBV12-4 to TRBJ2-2; D assignment may be TRBD1 or TRBD2 (5 bases each). The CDR3 is 17 amino acids. The V end lost 5 bases, the J end lost 4 bases, and 20 bases lay between the germline ends.

This rearrangement joins TRBV20-1 to TRBJ1-1; 7 bases line up with TRBD1. The germline CDR1 and CDR2 sequences are DFQATT and SNEGSKA (reference sequence). The CDR3 contains 16 residues. Trimming took 1 base from V and 1 from J; bases not matched to a gene: 9. DNA of the CDR3: TGCAGTGCTAGAGCTGCGTTTAGGGACAGGAACACTGAAGCTTTCTTT. Amino acid sequence: CSARAAFRDRNTEAFF.

This rearrangement joins TRBV12-3 or TRBV12-4 to TRBJ2-5, with D perhaps matching TRBD2 (5 bases). V was trimmed by 2 bases and J by 5 bases, leaving 12 bases between them. This CDR3 contains 14 residues. Here the CDR3 reads CASSLRAAGETQYF. The DNA for the CDR3 is TGTGCCAGCAGTTTACGGGCTGCGGGTGAGACCCAGTACTTC.

The chain is built from TRBV12-3 or TRBV12-4 and TRBJ2-1; TRBD2 agrees at 9 bases. The CDR3 totals 15 residues. V lost 4 bases to trimming and J lost 5 bases; unmatched junction nucleotides: 6. In DNA form, the CDR3 reads TGTGCCAGCAGTTCGCGGGGGGGGATTAACAATGAGCAGTTCTTC. It specifies CASSSRGGINNEQFF.

The chain couples TRBV9 to TRBJ2-7; D may match TRBD1 or TRBD2 (5 bases each). The CDR3 length is 15 residues. Trimming removed 4 bases from V and 0 bases from J, with 14 bases in between. Germline V gene data show CDR1 as SGDLS and CDR2 as YYNGEE. Here the CDR3 DNA reads TGTGCCAGCAGCTCGCCCGGGGCTAACTCCTACGAGCAGTACTTC. This sequence encodes CASSSPGANSYEQYF.

This clonotype appeared once. V usage is TRBV11-2 and J usage is TRBJ1-1; maybe TRBD1 (6 bases). The CDR3 runs to 11 residues. V was shortened by 4 bases and J by 8 bases, with 8 bases between the two germline ends. The V gene's germline CDR1 is SGHAT and CDR2 FQNNGV. CDR3 nucleotide sequence: TGTGCCAGCAGCTACAGGGACGAAGCTTTCTTT. Its translation is CASSYRDEAFF.

V gene TRBV3-1 combines with J gene TRBJ1-2; D is unresolved. This CDR3 contains 17 residues. Germline CDR1 LGHDT, CDR2 YNNKEL (reference sequence). V was trimmed by 0 bases and J by 0 bases, leaving 14 bases between them. CDR3 region: CASSQEFGRRSNYGYTF. The CDR3 DNA follows: TGTGCCAGCAGCCAAGAGTTTGGCAGGCGCTCTAACTATGGCTACACCTTC.

This chain connects TRBV4-1 to TRBJ1-5; maybe TRBD1 (5 bases). The V end lost 1 base, the J end lost 7 bases, and 11 bases lay between the germline ends. CDR1 and CDR2 from the germline V gene are MGHRA and YSYEKL. This CDR3 comprises 14 residues. The CDR3 DNA follows: TGCGCCAGCAGCCAAGCGGGGGATGGCCAGCCCCAGCATTTT. Residues: CASSQAGDGQPQHF.

The chain uses TRBV29-1 and TRBJ2-7; 9 bases are shared with TRBD1. V gave up 5 bases and J gave up 2 bases; unmatched junction bases: 4. The CDR3 has 13 residues. Per germline, CDR1 SQVTM and CDR2 ANQGSEA. This CDR3 is CSVYGTGTYEQYF. The CDR3 DNA reads as TGCAGCGTTTACGGGACAGGGACCTACGAGCAGTACTTC.